This T cell receptor beta chain was recorded in a study of T cell responses to AZD1222 COVID-19 vaccine. Assay used: immunoSEQ multiplex PCR; TCRdb lists only in-frame clones, some missing. The table shows about 160,000 clones, with 92% occurring only once. In regard to this clone: Antigen specificity is unknown.

The CDR3 spans 11 residues. Trimming pared 3 bases from V and 4 bases from J, leaving 4 bases between. Germline V gene lookup returns CDR1 LNHNV and CDR2 YYDKDF (reference sequence). Findings and limits, study-wide: Sampling that yielded the repertoires occurred only after the peak T cell response. In a largely white British group with more females than males, clonal diversity was possibly underestimated.

This TCR was recovered from an adult in good health. The sample was peripheral blood, taken on day 0 of MenACWY control vaccination. The chain employs TRBV15 and TRBJ2-7; no firm D call. DNA of the CDR3: TGTGCCACCAGCAGCAATTACGAGCAGTACTTC. It is translated as CATSSNYEQYF.